This TCR beta chain was profiled in a study of T-cell memory formation after mild COVID-19. Across the whole study: TCR clusters were mostly confined to one donor each. Study-wide results and caveats: Memory from before infection featured some responding clones, which suggests cross-reactive memory joined. Among CD4+ contracting clones, most were CM and EM, and CD8+ ones EMRA.

TCRdb re-analysed the 5' RACE reads in MiXCR, keeping a single row per CDR3 protein. Here the sample spans around 320,000 distinct CDR3 sequences, around 15% being singletons. The germline V and J ends were trimmed by 2 bases and 6 bases, with 11 bases remaining between them. Germline loops: CDR1 DFQATT, CDR2 SNEGSKA (reference sequence). This CDR3 has 14 residues. This clonotype was detected only a few times. Its antigen is as yet unknown. The receptor was isolated from a man younger than 35 who had mild COVID-19 (a few samples of this study predate the infection). Cell type and time point are not known. Specimen: PBMCs or a T cell subset sorted from them (not recorded which). This chain joins TRBV20-1 and TRBJ1-6, with unresolved D. The CDR3 DNA follows: TGCAGTGCTAGACCCCAGTCGGGTAATTCACCCCTCCACTTT. Protein product: CSARPQSGNSPLHF.